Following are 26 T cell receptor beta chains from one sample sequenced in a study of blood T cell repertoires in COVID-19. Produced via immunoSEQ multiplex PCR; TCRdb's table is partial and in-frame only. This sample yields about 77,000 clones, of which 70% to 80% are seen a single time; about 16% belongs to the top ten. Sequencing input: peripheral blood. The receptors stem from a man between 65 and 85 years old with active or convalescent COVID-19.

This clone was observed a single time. The chain's CDR3 is CASSERQGRGEKLFF. In DNA form, the CDR3 reads TGCGCCAGCAGCGAGCGACAGGGAAGGGGTGAAAAACTGTTTTTT. The rearrangement uses TRBV5-1 and TRBJ1-4; 7 bases align to TRBD1. The CDR3 runs 15 residues. The V and J ends lost 4 bases and 7 bases, in that order; junction bases with no gene match: 10. Germline loops: CDR1 SGHRS, CDR2 YFSETQ. Full variable domain (remainder filled in from reference TRBV5-1 and TRBJ1-4): KAGVTQTPRYLIKTRGQQVTLSCSPISGHRSVSWYQQTPGQGLQFLFEYFSETQRNKGNFPGRFSGRQFSNSRSEMNVSTLELGDSALYLCASSERQGRGEKLFFGSGTQLSVL.

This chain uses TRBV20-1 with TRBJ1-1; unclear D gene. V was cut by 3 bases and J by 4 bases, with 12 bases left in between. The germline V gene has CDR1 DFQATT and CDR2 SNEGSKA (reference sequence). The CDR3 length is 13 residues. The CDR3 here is CSASTGVGTEAFF. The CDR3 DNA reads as TGCAGTGCTAGTACGGGAGTTGGCACTGAAGCTTTCTTT.

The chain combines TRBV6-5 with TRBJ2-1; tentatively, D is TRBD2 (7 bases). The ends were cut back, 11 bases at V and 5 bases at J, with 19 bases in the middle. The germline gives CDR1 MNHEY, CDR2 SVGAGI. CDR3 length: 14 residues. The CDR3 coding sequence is TGTGCCTCTTGTATGAGGGGGGGACACAATGAGCAGTTCTTC. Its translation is CASCMRGGHNEQFF.

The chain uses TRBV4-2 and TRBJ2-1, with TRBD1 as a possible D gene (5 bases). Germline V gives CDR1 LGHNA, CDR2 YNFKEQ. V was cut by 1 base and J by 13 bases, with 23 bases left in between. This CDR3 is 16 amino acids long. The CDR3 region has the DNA TGTGCCAGCAGCCAAGCTCGGCAGGGTCTTGCTGATCTCCAGTTCTTC. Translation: CASSQARQGLADLQFF.

DNA for the CDR3: TGTGCCAGCTCGGGGGGATACAACTATGGCTACACCTTC. As protein: CASSGGYNYGYTF. V and J are TRBV18 and TRBJ1-2; D is perhaps TRBD1 (5 bases). Per the germline V gene, CDR1 is KGHSH and CDR2 is LQKENI. Between the trimmed V and J ends, which lost 6 bases and 2 bases, there was a span of 10 bases. This CDR3 region has 13 residues.

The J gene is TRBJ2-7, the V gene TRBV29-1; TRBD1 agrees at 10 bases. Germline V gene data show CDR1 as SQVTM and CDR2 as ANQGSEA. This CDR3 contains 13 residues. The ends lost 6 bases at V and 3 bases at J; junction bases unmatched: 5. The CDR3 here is CSVKGDRGYEQYF. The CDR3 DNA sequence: TGCAGCGTGAAGGGGGACAGGGGCTACGAGCAGTACTTC.

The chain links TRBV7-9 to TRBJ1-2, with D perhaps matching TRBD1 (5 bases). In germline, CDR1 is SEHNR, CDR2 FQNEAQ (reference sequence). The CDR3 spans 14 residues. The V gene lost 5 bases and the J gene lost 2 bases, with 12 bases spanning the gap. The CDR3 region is CASSGITGNYGYTF. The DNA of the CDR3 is TGTGCCAGCAGCGGTATCACAGGAAACTATGGCTACACCTTC.

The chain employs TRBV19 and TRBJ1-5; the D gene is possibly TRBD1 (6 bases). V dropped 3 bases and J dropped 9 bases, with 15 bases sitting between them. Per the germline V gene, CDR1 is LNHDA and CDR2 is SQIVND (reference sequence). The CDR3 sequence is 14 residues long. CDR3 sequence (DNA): TGTGCCAGTAGTATTGCGGGTGGGGGCTGGCCCCAGCATTTT. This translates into CASSIAGGGWPQHF.

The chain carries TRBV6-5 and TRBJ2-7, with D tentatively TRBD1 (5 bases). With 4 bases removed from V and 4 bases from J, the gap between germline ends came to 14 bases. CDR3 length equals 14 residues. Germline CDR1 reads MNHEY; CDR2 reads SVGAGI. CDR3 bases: TGTGCCAGCAGTTTCCAGGGTGCCCCTTACGAGCAGTACTTC. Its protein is CASSFQGAPYEQYF.

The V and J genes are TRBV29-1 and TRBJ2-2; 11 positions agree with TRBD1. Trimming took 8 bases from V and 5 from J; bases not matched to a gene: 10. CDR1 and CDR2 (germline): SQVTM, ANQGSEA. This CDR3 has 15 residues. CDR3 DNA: TGCAGCTCCGCCGGGACAGGGGGTGATACCGGGGAGCTGTTTTTT. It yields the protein CSSAGTGGDTGELFF.

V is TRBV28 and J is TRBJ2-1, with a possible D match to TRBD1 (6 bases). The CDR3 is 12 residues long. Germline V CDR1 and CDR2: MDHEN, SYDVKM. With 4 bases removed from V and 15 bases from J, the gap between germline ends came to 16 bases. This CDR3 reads CASSSQGMSSFF. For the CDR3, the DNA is TGTGCCAGCAGTTCTCAGGGGATGAGCTCGTTCTTC.

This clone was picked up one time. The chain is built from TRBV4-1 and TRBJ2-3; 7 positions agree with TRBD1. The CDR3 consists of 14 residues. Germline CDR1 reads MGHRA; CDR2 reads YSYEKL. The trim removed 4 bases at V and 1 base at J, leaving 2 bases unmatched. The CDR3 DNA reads TGCGCCAGCAGCCTCGGACAGGGCACAGATACGCAGTATTTT. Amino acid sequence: CASSLGQGTDTQYF.

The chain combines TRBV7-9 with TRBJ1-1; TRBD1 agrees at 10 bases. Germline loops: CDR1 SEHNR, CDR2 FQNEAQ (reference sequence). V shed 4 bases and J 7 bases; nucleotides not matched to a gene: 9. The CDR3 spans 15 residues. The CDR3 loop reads CASSSRDRGSYEAFF. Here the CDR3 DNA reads TGTGCCAGCAGCTCCCGGGACAGGGGATCATATGAAGCTTTCTTT.

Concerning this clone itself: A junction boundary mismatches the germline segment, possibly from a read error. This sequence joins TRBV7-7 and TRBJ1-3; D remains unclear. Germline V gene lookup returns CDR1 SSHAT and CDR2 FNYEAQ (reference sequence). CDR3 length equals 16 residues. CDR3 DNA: TGTGCTAGCAGCCGAAGATCTAGGATGACTGGAAACACCATATATTTT. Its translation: CASSRRSRMTGNTIYF.

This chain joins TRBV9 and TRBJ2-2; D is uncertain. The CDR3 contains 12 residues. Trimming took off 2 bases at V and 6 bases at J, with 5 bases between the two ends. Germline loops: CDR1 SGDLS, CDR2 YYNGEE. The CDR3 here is CASSVYSGELFF. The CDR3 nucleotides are TGTGCCAGCAGCGTCTACTCCGGGGAGCTGTTTTTT.

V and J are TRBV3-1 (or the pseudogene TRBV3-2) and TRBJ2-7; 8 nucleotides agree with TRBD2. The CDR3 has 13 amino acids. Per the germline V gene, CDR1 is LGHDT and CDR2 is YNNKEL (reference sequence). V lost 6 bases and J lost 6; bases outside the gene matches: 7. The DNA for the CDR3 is TGTGCCAGCAGGGATAGCGGGGATGGCGAGCAGTACTTC. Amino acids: CASRDSGDGEQYF.

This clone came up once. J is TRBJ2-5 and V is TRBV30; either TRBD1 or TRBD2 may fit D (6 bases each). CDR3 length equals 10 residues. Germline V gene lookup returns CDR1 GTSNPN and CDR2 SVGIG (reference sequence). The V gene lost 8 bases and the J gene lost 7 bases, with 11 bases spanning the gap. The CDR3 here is CAGGRGTQYF. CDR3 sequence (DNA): TGTGCCGGGGGGCGCGGGACCCAGTACTTC.

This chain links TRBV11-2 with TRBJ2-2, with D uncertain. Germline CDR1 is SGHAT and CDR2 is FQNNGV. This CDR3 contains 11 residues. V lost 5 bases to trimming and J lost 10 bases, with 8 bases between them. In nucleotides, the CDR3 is TGTGCCAGCAGCGGCGAGGAGGAGCTGTTTTTT. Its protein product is CASSGEEELFF.

In DNA, the CDR3 is TGCGCCAGCAGCGCCGGGACAGCGAACACCGGGGAGCTGTTTTTT. Protein sequence: CASSAGTANTGELFF. V and J are TRBV10-1 and TRBJ2-2; 7 bases map to TRBD1. Germline trimming cut 6 bases from V and 0 bases from J; bases unmatched to any gene: 4. This CDR3 is built from 15 residues. Germline-derived CDR1 and CDR2 are WNHNN and SYGVQD (reference sequence).

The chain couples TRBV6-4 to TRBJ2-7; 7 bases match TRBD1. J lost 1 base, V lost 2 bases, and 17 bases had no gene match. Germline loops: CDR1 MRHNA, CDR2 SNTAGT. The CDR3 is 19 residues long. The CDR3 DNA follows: TGTGCCAGCAGTGACACATTGGGGCTCGGGACAGAAAAATCCTACGAGCAGTACTTC. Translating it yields CASSDTLGLGTEKSYEQYF.

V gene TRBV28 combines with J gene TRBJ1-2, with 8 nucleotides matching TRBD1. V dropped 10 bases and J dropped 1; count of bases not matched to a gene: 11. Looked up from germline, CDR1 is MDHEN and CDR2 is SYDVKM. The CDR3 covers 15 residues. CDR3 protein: CATHGGTGINYGYTF. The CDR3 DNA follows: TGTGCCACCCATGGCGGGACAGGCATTAACTATGGCTACACCTTC.

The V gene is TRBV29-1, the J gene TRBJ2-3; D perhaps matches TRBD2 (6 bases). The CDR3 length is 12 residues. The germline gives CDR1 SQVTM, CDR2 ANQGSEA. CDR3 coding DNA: TGCAGTAAGTGGGACTTCACAGATACGCAGTATTTT. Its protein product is CSKWDFTDTQYF.

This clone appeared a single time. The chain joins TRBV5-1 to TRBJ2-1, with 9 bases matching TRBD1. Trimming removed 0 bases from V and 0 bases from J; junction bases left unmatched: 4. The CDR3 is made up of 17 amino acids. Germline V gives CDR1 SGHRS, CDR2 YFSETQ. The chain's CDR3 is CASSLGTGVGSYNEQFF. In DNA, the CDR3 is TGCGCCAGCAGCTTGGGGACAGGGGTAGGCTCCTACAATGAGCAGTTCTTC.

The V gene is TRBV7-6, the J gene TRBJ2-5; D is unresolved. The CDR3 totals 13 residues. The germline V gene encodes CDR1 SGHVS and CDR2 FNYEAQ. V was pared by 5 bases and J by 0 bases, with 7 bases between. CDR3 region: CASSARDQETQYF. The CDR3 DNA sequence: TGTGCCAGCAGCGCCCGGGACCAAGAGACCCAGTACTTC.

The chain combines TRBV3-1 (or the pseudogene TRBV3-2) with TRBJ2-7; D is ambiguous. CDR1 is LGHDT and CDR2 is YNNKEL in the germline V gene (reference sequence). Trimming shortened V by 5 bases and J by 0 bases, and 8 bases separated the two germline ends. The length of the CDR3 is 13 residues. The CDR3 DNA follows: TGTGCCAGCAGCTCTACGAGCTCCTACGAGCAGTACTTC. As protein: CASSSTSSYEQYF.

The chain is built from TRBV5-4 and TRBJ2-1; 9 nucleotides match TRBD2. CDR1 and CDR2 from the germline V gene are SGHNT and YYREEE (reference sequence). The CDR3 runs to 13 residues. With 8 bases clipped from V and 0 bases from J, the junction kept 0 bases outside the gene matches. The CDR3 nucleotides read TGTGCCAGTAGCGGGAGCTCCTACAATGAGCAGTTCTTC. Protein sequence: CASSGSSYNEQFF.